These 9 T cell receptor beta chains share one sample of origin, sequenced in a study of OX40 agonist ivuxolimab in advanced cancers. Sequencing used immunoSEQ multiplex PCR; TCRdb keeps in-frame clones, though not all of them. The table shows 50,000 to 65,000 clones, with around 90% occurring only once. This specimen was CD4+ or CD8+ T cells sorted from blood, taken in a trial of the OX40 agonist ivuxolimab. The receptors here all came from an adult with an advanced solid tumor such as melanoma, head and neck, liver or kidney cancer.

This chain uses TRBV9 with TRBJ2-2; 8 bases map to TRBD1. CDR3 length: 16 residues. Trimming cost V 4 bases and J 2 bases; bases outside gene matches: 7. Germline CDR1 and CDR2: SGDLS and YYNGEE. CDR3 residues: CASSPPGQGNTGELFF. CDR3 sequence (DNA): TGTGCCAGCAGCCCCCCTGGACAGGGAAACACCGGGGAGCTGTTTTTT.

V is TRBV7-9 and J is TRBJ2-1, with D perhaps TRBD1 (6 bases). The ends were cut back, 4 bases at V and 6 bases at J, with 16 bases in the middle. CDR3 size: 15 residues. Germline CDR1 is SEHNR and CDR2 is FQNEAQ (reference sequence). CDR3: CASSSPDLGGNEQFF. The CDR3 coding sequence is TGTGCCAGCAGCTCCCCGGATCTAGGGGGCAATGAGCAGTTCTTC.

The CDR3 DNA follows: TGTGCCAGCAGCGTCGAACTAGCTGTTTTTAATGAGCAGTTCTTC. Translated: CASSVELAVFNEQFF. The V and J genes are TRBV9 and TRBJ2-1; D possibly corresponds to TRBD2 (6 bases). This CDR3 comprises 15 residues. Germline-derived CDR1 and CDR2 are SGDLS and YYNGEE. V was shortened by 2 bases and J by 7 bases, with 16 bases between the two germline ends. Drawing the rest from reference TRBV9 and TRBJ2-1, the complete variable domain is DSGVTQTPKHLITATGQRVTLRCSPRSGDLSVYWYQQSLDQGLQFLIQYYNGEERAKGNILERFSAQQFPDLHSELNLSSLELGDSALYFCASSVELAVFNEQFFGPGTRLTVL.

This clone appeared a few times. The chain recombines TRBV4-1 with TRBJ2-7, with D hard to call. The CDR3 totals 15 residues. V was trimmed by 1 base and J by 4 bases, leaving 14 bases between them. Germline assignment: CDR1 MGHRA and CDR2 YSYEKL. CDR3 region: CASSQGQAPLYEQYF. Here the CDR3 DNA reads TGCGCCAGCAGCCAAGGTCAGGCCCCGTTGTACGAGCAGTACTTC.

V is TRBV14 and J is TRBJ2-1; D is unclear. Trimming stripped 5 bases from V and 4 bases from J, with 12 bases between. The CDR3 has 14 residues. Germline values: CDR1 SGHDN, CDR2 FVKESK. The CDR3 nucleotides are TGTGCCAGCAGCTCGCAGTTGGGGTACAATGAGCAGTTCTTC. Encoded protein: CASSSQLGYNEQFF.

This chain uses TRBV28 with TRBJ2-1; 8 bases are shared with TRBD1. Germline-derived CDR1 and CDR2 are MDHEN and SYDVKM. This CDR3 is built from 14 residues. Trimming took 8 bases from V and 6 from J; bases not matched to a gene: 9. DNA for the CDR3: TGTGCCAGCCCTGCCGACAGGGGCACCAATGAGCAGTTCTTC. Protein product: CASPADRGTNEQFF.

V and J are TRBV5-1 and TRBJ2-3; D might be TRBD1 or TRBD2, each matching 5 bases. The V and J ends lost 7 bases and 3 bases respectively, with 9 bases between them. This CDR3 is 12 amino acids long. Germline V CDR1 and CDR2: SGHRS, YFSETQ. The CDR3 loop is CASHEGTDTQYF. The CDR3 nucleotides read TGCGCCAGCCACGAGGGGACAGATACGCAGTATTTT.

The genes are TRBV6-5 and TRBJ1-1; 8 bases are a match to TRBD1. The V gene end was trimmed by 0 bases and the J gene end by 7 bases; junction bases not matched to a gene: 7. CDR3 length: 15 amino acids. Germline V CDR1 and CDR2: MNHEY, SVGAGI. The CDR3 nucleotides read TGTGCCAGCAGTTACTCGCGACAGGGGAGGGGTGAAGCTTTCTTT. Encoded protein: CASSYSRQGRGEAFF.

The gene calls are TRBV2 and TRBJ2-7, with 8 bases identical to TRBD1. CDR3 size: 14 residues. With 6 bases clipped from V and 0 bases from J, the junction kept 4 bases outside the gene matches. In germline, CDR1 is SNHLY, CDR2 FYNNEI. CDR3 region: CASSRTGSSYEQYF. The CDR3 DNA reads TGTGCCAGCAGCAGGACAGGGAGCTCCTACGAGCAGTACTTC.